This TCR beta chain was found in a study of T cell changes during pregnancy in multiple sclerosis. This clone was seen once. Clones were read by immunoSEQ multiplex PCR, and TCRdb kept only the in-frame ones, dropping some. The sample records tens of thousands of clones, approximately 94% being singletons. V was shortened by 2 bases and J by 6 bases, with 17 bases between the two germline ends. The CDR3 is 15 residues long. Germline V gives CDR1 SGHRS, CDR2 YFSETQ. This chain links TRBV5-1 with TRBJ1-2; weak D call: TRBD1 (5 bases). The source is a female donor with multiple sclerosis, enrolled in a pregnancy study. Sequenced here: CD8+ T cells from peripheral blood mononuclear cells, sampled in the third trimester of pregnancy. Here the CDR3 reads CASSFEQGGVNGYTF. The DNA for the CDR3 is TGCGCCAGCAGCTTCGAGCAGGGAGGTGTTAATGGCTACACCTTC.